This T cell receptor beta chain derives from a study of shared clonotypes between healthy human individuals. Study-wide background: Per donor, CD8 memory used one plate, CD8 naive used two, CD4 memory used three and CD4 naive used three.

Whole-study results and caveats: Sharing across a few donors was seen in 4% to 5% of naive CD4 clonotypes. A generally larger estimated richness was seen in naive subsets than in memory subsets. Researchers sampled blood only, noting tissue repertoires likely differ.

Germline V gene data show CDR1 as MDHEN and CDR2 as SYDVKM. There are 15 residues in the CDR3. Trimming stripped 9 bases from V and 3 bases from J, with 17 bases between. Notes on this clone: The antigen remains undetermined.

TCRdb's table, derived via immunoSEQ multiplex PCR, lists solely in-frame clones and lacks some. The sample has about 1 million clones; under 80% are singletons. The chain is built from TRBV28 and TRBJ2-2; D tentatively fits TRBD1 or TRBD2 (5 bases each). Source material: memory CD4+ T cells sorted from blood. Subset given: CD45RA-negative fraction. The receptor was derived from a young man in good health. The CDR3 region has the DNA TGTGCCAGTGGGACCGGGGCGCGGGACACCGGGGAGCTGTTTTTT. Translating gives CASGTGARDTGELFF.